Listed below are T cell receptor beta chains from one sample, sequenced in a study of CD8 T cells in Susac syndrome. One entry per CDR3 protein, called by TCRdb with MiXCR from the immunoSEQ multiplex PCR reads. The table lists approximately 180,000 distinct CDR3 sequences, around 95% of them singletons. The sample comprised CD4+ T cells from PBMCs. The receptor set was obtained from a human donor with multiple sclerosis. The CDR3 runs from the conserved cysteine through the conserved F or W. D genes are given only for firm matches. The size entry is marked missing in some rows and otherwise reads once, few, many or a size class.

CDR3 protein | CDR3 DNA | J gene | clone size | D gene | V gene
CASSEEGAGETQYF | TGTGCCAGCAGTGAAGAGGGGGCCGGGGAGACCCAGTACTTC | TRBJ2-5 | once | TRBD1 | TRBV6-1
CASSPGLAGVFAYEQYF | TGTGCCAGCAGCCCGGGACTAGCGGGGGTTTTCGCCTACGAGCAGTACTTC | TRBJ2-7 | NA | TRBD2 | TRBV9
CASRFQTGEPWETQYF | TGTGCCAGCAGGTTCCAGACAGGCGAACCTTGGGAGACCCAGTACTTC | TRBJ2-5 | NA | NA | TRBV2
CASSWDYSSYNEQFF | TGTGCCAGCAGCTGGGACTACAGCTCCTACAATGAGCAGTTCTTC | TRBJ2-1 | NA | TRBD2 | TRBV7-8
CASREANYEQYF | TGTGCCAGCAGGGAAGCGAACTACGAGCAGTACTTC | TRBJ2-7 | NA | NA | TRBV2
CATSRDLHYGYTF | TGTGCCACCAGCAGAGATCTCCATTATGGCTACACCTTC | TRBJ1-2 | NA | NA | TRBV15
CAWSNMMNTEAFF | TGTGCCTGGAGTAATATGATGAACACTGAAGCTTTCTTT | TRBJ1-1 | NA | NA | TRBV30
CATSRDLERPEAFF | TGTGCCACCAGCAGAGATCTGGAACGCCCTGAAGCTTTCTTT | TRBJ1-1 | NA | NA | TRBV15
CASSVGLAENIQYF | TGTGCCAGCAGCGTAGGACTAGCCGAAAACATTCAGTACTTC | TRBJ2-4 | NA | TRBD2 | TRBV9
CAWSLTEGARYGYTF | TGTGCCTGGAGTCTAACCGAGGGGGCGCGGTATGGCTACACCTTC | TRBJ1-2 | NA | TRBD1 | TRBV30
CSARKLVAPETQYF | TGCAGTGCCCGCAAACTAGTTGCCCCAGAGACCCAGTACTTC | TRBJ2-5 | NA | NA | TRBV20-1
CASSLALGIHEQYF | TGTGCCAGCAGCTTAGCCTTAGGGATCCACGAGCAGTACTTC | TRBJ2-7 | NA | NA | TRBV11-2
CASSSQGFVEYF | TGTGCCAGCAGCTCCCAGGGGTTCGTGGAGTACTTC | TRBJ2-7 | NA | NA | TRBV11-2
CASGLVRGAKSNQPQHF | TGTGCTAGTGGTTTGGTACGGGGAGCAAAGAGCAATCAGCCCCAGCATTTT | TRBJ1-5 | NA | NA | TRBV12-5
CSASSRLNTEAFF | TGCAGTGCTAGTTCCCGACTGAACACTGAAGCTTTCTTT | TRBJ1-1 | NA | NA | TRBV20-1
CSVGSASTDTQYF | TGCAGCGTTGGGTCGGCCAGCACAGATACGCAGTATTTT | TRBJ2-3 | once | NA | TRBV29-1
CASSDRTEQETQYF | TGTGCCAGCAGTGATAGGACAGAGCAAGAGACCCAGTACTTC | TRBJ2-5 | NA | NA | TRBV2
CASSRGGGQYF | TGTGCCAGCAGCCGCGGGGGAGGCCAGTACTTC | TRBJ2-5 | NA | TRBD2 | TRBV7-9
CSVEAGAGTEAFF | TGCAGCGTTGAAGCGGGGGCTGGGACTGAAGCTTTCTTT | TRBJ1-1 | NA | NA | TRBV29-1
CAAGPWVGYGYTF | TGTGCCGCCGGCCCTTGGGTGGGGTATGGCTACACCTTC | TRBJ1-2 | NA | NA | TRBV27
CASSPRQDSPLHF | TGTGCCAGCAGTCCCCGACAGGATTCACCCCTCCACTTT | TRBJ1-6 | NA | NA | TRBV12-3/TRBV12-4
CSAARPQTRAYEQYF | TGCAGTGCTGCGAGACCCCAAACTAGAGCCTACGAGCAGTACTTC | TRBJ2-7 | once | NA | TRBV20-1
CASSLGTSVIEQFF | TGTGCCAGCAGCTTAGGGACCAGCGTTATTGAGCAGTTCTTC | TRBJ2-1 | once | NA | TRBV7-3
CASSRDPSGGGHYEQYF | TGCGCCAGCAGCCGGGACCCATCGGGCGGGGGCCACTACGAGCAGTACTTC | TRBJ2-7 | NA | NA | TRBV5-1
CSAGGGHGYEQYF | TGCAGTGCTGGAGGGGGGCACGGGTACGAGCAGTACTTC | TRBJ2-7 | NA | NA | TRBV20-1
CAWSGGGLLEQYF | TGTGCCTGGAGCGGAGGGGGGCTTCTCGAGCAGTACTTC | TRBJ2-7 | NA | NA | TRBV30
CSAVSSGNTIYF | TGCAGTGCTGTGAGCTCTGGAAACACCATATATTTT | TRBJ1-3 | NA | NA | TRBV20-1
CASSSDRGHEQYF | TGTGCCAGCAGTTCGGACAGGGGCCACGAGCAGTACTTC | TRBJ2-7 | NA | TRBD1 | TRBV6-5
CASSPGQVSSYEQYF | TGTGCCAGCAGCCCTGGACAGGTATCCTCCTACGAGCAGTACTTC | TRBJ2-7 | NA | TRBD1 | TRBV9
CASSLLQVAEAFF | TGTGCCAGCAGCTTGTTACAGGTCGCTGAAGCTTTCTTT | TRBJ1-1 | NA | NA | TRBV7-9
CSVEASGQETQYF | TGCAGCGTTGAAGCTAGCGGGCAAGAGACCCAGTACTTC | TRBJ2-5 | NA | TRBD2 | TRBV29-1
CSAWTRGYGYTF | TGCAGTGCTTGGACTAGGGGCTATGGCTACACCTTC | TRBJ1-2 | NA | NA | TRBV20-1
CASSPRVERHGYTF | TGTGCCAGCTCACCACGAGTCGAAAGGCATGGCTACACCTTC | TRBJ1-2 | NA | NA | TRBV18
CASSPKGGYGYTF | TGTGCCAGCTCACCAAAGGGAGGCTATGGCTACACCTTC | TRBJ1-2 | NA | NA | TRBV18
CSASQGALEQYF | TGCAGTGCTAGCCAGGGGGCACTCGAGCAGTACTTC | TRBJ2-7 | NA | TRBD1 | TRBV20-1
CAWSAPGEANYGYTF | TGTGCCTGGAGCGCCCCAGGGGAAGCTAACTATGGCTACACCTTC | TRBJ1-2 | NA | NA | TRBV30
CASSIQAYQETQYF | TGCGCCAGCAGCATACAGGCTTATCAAGAGACCCAGTACTTC | TRBJ2-5 | NA | NA | TRBV5-1